The clone carrying this TCR beta chain came up a few times. Its specificity is unknown. CDR1 and CDR2 (germline): MGHDK, SYGVNS. V lost 2 bases, J lost 0 bases, and 6 bases stayed unmatched. The CDR3 is made up of 18 amino acids. This entry is derived from a study of T cells after yellow fever vaccination. General study points: Peaking on day 5 versus 15, the secondary response was faster but weaker. In post-booster samples, most primary-vaccination clones reappeared (approximately 95% CD4, 75% to 90% CD8).

Making TCR cDNA involved 5'RACE template switching, which added UMIs and a universal primer site. One entry per CDR3 protein results from TCRdb running MiXCR on the 5' RACE reads. Counted here are 450,000 to 600,000 distinct CDR3 sequences, less than 20% occurring once; the ten biggest clones make up 15% to 20%. This chain uses TRBV25-1 with TRBJ2-6, with 8 bases matching TRBD1. The sequence was obtained from a man aged 18 to 29 who received the YFV17D yellow fever vaccine. The input for sequencing was PBMCs, taken around 5 days after the first yellow fever vaccination. Here the CDR3 reads CASSEGGQAHSGANVLTF. The CDR3 region has the DNA TGTGCCAGCAGTGAAGGGGGACAGGCGCACTCTGGGGCCAACGTCCTGACTTTC.